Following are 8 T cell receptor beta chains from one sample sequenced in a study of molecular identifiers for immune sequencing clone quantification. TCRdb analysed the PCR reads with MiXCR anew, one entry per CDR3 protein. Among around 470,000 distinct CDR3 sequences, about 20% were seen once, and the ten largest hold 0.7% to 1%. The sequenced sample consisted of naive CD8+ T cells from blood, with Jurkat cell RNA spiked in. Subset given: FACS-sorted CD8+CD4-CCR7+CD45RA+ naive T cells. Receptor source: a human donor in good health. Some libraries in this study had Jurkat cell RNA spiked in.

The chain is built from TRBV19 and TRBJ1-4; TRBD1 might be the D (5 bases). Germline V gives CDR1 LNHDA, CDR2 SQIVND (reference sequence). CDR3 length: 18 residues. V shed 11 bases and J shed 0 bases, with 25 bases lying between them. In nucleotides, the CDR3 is TGTGCCCGAATACAGGTCCTGAAAGGCCTTTCAACTAATGAAAAACTGTTTTTT. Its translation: CARIQVLKGLSTNEKLFF.

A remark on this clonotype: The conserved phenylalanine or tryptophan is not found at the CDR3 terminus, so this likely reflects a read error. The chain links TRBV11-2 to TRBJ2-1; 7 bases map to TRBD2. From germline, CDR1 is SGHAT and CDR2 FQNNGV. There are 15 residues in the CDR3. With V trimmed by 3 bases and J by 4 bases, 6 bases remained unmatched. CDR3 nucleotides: TGTGCCAGCAGCTTGGGACTACCTCAATACAATGAGCAGTTCATC. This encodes CASSLGLPQYNEQFI.

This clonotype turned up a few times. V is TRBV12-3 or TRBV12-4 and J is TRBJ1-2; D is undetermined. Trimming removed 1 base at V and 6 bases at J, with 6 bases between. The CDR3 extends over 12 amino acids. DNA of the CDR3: TGTGCCAGCAGTTTAGGGGTACATGGCTACACCTTC. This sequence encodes CASSLGVHGYTF.

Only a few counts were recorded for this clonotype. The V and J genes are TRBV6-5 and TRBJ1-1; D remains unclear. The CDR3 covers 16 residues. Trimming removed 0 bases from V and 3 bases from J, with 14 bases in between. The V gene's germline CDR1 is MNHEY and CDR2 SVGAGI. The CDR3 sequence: CASSYSRVGTYTEAFF. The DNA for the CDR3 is TGTGCCAGCAGTTACTCGAGAGTCGGAACTTACACTGAAGCTTTCTTT.

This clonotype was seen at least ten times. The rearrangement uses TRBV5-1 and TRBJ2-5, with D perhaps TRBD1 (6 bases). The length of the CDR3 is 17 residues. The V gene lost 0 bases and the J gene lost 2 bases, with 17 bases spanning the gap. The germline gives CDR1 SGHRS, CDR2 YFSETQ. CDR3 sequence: CASSLVGTQVLQETQYF. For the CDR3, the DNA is TGCGCCAGCAGCTTGGTCGGGACACAGGTTTTACAAGAGACCCAGTACTTC.

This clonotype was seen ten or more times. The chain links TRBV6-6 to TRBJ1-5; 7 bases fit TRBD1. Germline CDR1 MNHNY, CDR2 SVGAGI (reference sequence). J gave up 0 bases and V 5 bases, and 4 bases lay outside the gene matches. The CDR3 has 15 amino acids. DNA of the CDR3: TGTGCCAGCAGTCCCGGGACAGTTAGCAATCAGCCCCAGCATTTT. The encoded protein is CASSPGTVSNQPQHF.

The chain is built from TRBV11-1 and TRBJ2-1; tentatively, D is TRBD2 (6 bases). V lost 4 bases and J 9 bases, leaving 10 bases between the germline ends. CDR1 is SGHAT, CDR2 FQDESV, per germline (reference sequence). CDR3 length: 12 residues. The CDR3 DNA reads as TGTGCCAGCAGCTGGGGAGGCGGTGAGCAGTTCTTC. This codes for CASSWGGGEQFF.

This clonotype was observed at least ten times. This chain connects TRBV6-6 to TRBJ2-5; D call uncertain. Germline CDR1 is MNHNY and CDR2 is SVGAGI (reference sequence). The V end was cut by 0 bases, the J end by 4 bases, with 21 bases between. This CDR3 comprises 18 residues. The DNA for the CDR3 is TGTGCCAGCAGTTACTCGAGTATGGGTCCGGTTTTCGGAGAGACCCAGTACTTC. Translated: CASSYSSMGPVFGETQYF.